The table lists the clone carrying this T cell receptor beta chain with many counts. The antigen remains unidentified. Germline V lookup: CDR1 LGHDT, CDR2 YNNKEL (reference sequence). The length of the CDR3 is 15 residues. Trimming removed 5 bases from V and 3 bases from J, with 11 bases in between. Investigators profiled TCR beta VDJ and CDR3 from genomic DNA template. TCRdb reanalysed the reads using MiXCR and keeps one entry per CDR3 protein. This table holds fewer than 250,000 distinct CDR3 sequences, around half found once. The sample is drawn from a study of CD8+CD57+ T cells in acquired aplastic anemia. All sequencing subjects had displayed CD8+CD57+ cell expansion on flow cytometry. Each of the patients presented with severe acquired aplastic anemia. The study sampled blood from patients who had received no therapy. Study-level points and caveats: Simpson's diversity of CD8+ cells was not significantly different in patients compared with controls. Overlapping CD8+ CDR3 repertoires of patients and controls contained 25 to 35 shared sequences.

Specimen: sorted CD4+, CD8+, or CD8+CD57+ T cells (not recorded which) from PBMCs. This sequence was found in a human donor with aplastic anemia. The gene calls are TRBV3-1 and TRBJ1-6; weak D call: TRBD1 (5 bases). CDR3 coding DNA: TGTGCCAGCAGCGTAGACAGTAACTATAATTCACCCCTCCACTTT. This codes for CASSVDSNYNSPLHF. Supplemented by reference TRBV3-1 and TRBJ1-6, the full variable domain reads DTAVSQTPKYLVTQMGNDKSIKCEQNLGHDTMYWYKQDSKKFLKIMFSYNNKELIINETVPNRFSPKSPDKAHLNLHINSLELGDSAVYFCASSVDSNYNSPLHFGNGTRLTVT.